Listed below are T cell receptor beta chains from one sample, sequenced in a study of CD8 T cells in ankylosing spondylitis. TCRdb re-called the 5' RACE reads with MiXCR, one entry per CDR3 protein. Among about 250,000 distinct CDR3 sequences, roughly a quarter were seen once, and the ten largest hold around 0.64%. Sequencing used blood, either unsorted or a sorted T cell fraction (not recorded which). The source of these receptors is a male donor with ankylosing spondylitis or in good health (not recorded which). CDR3s include the opening cysteine and the closing phenylalanine or tryptophan. A D gene is named only where the DNA matches it firmly. Clone size is stated in some rows and not others, as once, few, many or a class when expanded.

>TRBV20-1|TRBJ2-3|.|many
TGCAGTGCCCCTAGACAGGAGAGCACAGATACGCAGTATTTT
CSAPRQESTDTQYF
>TRBV20-1|TRBJ2-7|TRBD2|few
TGCAGTGCTAGAGGACTAAAGGGACTAGCGGGGGACCCCGAGCAGTACTTC
CSARGLKGLAGDPEQYF
>TRBV20-1|TRBJ1-5|.|.
TGCAGTGCTATTGGACGGGGGTGGAATCAGCCCCAGCATTTT
CSAIGRGWNQPQHF
>TRBV11-2|TRBJ2-1|.|few
TGTGCCAGCAGCTTAGATACAGGGAGCTCCTACAATGAGCAGTTCTTC
CASSLDTGSSYNEQFF
>TRBV18|TRBJ2-7|TRBD1|.
TGTGCCAGCTCACCGTTGGGGACAGGGGGACAGTCCGAGCAGTACTTC
CASSPLGTGGQSEQYF
>TRBV4-2|TRBJ2-7|.|.
TGTGCCAGCAGCCAAGATTCGGGTGTCGAGCAGTACTTC
CASSQDSGVEQYF
>TRBV12-3/TRBV12-4|TRBJ2-1|TRBD2|few
TGTGCCAGCGGGACTAGCCTTGTATATGAGCAGTTCTTC
CASGTSLVYEQFF
>TRBV29-1|TRBJ2-7|.|many
TGCAGCGGGGGTTTTGGGGAAGGCGAGCAGTACTTC
CSGGFGEGEQYF
>TRBV10-1|TRBJ2-3|.|.
TGCGCCAGCTCAGACGATGGGATTGATACGCAGTATTTT
CASSDDGIDTQYF
>TRBV20-1|TRBJ2-1|TRBD2|.
TGCTGTGCTCGAGGGACTAGCGGGGACAAATACAATGAGCAGTTCTTC
CCARGTSGDKYNEQFF
>TRBV20-1|TRBJ2-5|.|few
TGCAGTGCTAGGTTCCCCCAAGAGACCCAGTACTTC
CSARFPQETQYF
>TRBV6-2/TRBV6-3|TRBJ2-3|.|.
TGTGCCAGCAGTTACTCGATTTGGGGGCTAGCGGACCTAAGCACAGATACGCAGTATTTT
CASSYSIWGLADLSTDTQYF
>TRBV12-3/TRBV12-4|TRBJ2-1|TRBD1|.
TGTGCCAGCACCTTATACCGGGGACAGGGGTACAATGAGCAGTTCTTC
CASTLYRGQGYNEQFF